These T cell receptor beta chains were read from a single sample in a study of human thymus T cells. Libraries were prepared by immunoSEQ multiplex PCR; TCRdb keeps only in-frame clonotypes and omits some of them. The sample holds about 130,000 clones, around 96% seen once. The source material was thymus tissue. Receptors were obtained from a boy less than two years old with a congenital heart defect but otherwise immunologically healthy. Both conserved end residues are part of each CDR3.

V gene	J gene	CDR3 protein
TRBV28	TRBJ2-3	CASRASGGVVDTQYF
TRBV6-6	TRBJ1-1	CASIRTGRWPEAFF
TRBV20-1	TRBJ2-7	CSARHGYEQYF
TRBV30	TRBJ2-1	CAWSVSHAGGQFF
TRBV6-6	TRBJ1-4	CASSYWAVEKLFF
TRBV11-3	TRBJ2-1	CASSPPPAGGPSEQFF
TRBV6-1	TRBJ1-5	CASTKGQGTNQPQHF
TRBV28	TRBJ2-6	CASRRTGSGANVLTF
TRBV4-2	TRBJ2-1	CASSQEDGGPHQGKQFF
TRBV10-1	TRBJ2-1	CASSTGGGRHNEQFF
TRBV2	TRBJ2-5	CASPKGFQETQYF